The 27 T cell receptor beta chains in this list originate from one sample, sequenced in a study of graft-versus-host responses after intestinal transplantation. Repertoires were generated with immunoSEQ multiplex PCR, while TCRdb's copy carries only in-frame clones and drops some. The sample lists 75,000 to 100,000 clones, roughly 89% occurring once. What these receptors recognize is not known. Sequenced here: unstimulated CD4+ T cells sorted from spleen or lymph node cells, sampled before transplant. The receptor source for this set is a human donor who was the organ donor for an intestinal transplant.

The CDR3 region is CAWSVGGHEQYF. The CDR3 DNA reads TGTGCCTGGAGTGTTGGAGGGCACGAGCAGTACTTC. The V and J genes are TRBV30 and TRBJ2-7, with TRBD2 as a possible D gene (6 bases). This CDR3 spans 12 amino acids. The V end lost 0 bases, the J end lost 5 bases, and 8 bases lay between the germline ends. CDR1 and CDR2 from the germline V gene are GTSNPN and SVGIG (reference sequence).

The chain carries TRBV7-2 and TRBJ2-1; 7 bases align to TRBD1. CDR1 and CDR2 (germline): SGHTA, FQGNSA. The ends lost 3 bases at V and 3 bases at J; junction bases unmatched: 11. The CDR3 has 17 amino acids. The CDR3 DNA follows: TGTGCCAGCAGCTTGACAGGGACGAGGGCTGGCTACAATGAGCAGTTCTTC. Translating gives CASSLTGTRAGYNEQFF.

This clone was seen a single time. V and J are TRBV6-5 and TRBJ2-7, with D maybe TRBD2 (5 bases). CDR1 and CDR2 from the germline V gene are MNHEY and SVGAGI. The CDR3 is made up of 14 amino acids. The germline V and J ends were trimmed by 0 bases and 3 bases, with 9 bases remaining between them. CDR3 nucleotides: TGTGCCAGCAGTTACTCGACTACCGTCTACGAGCAGTACTTC. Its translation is CASSYSTTVYEQYF.

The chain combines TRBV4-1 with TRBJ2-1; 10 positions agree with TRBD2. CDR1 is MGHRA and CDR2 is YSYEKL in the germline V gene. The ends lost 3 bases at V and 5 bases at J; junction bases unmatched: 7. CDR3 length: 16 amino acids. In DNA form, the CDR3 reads TGCGCCAGCAGCCACAAGGTAGCGGGGGGTCACAATGAGCAGTTCTTC. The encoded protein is CASSHKVAGGHNEQFF.

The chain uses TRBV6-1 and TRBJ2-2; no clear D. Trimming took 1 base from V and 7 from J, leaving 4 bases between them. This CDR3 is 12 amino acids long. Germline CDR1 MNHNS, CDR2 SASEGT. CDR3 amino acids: CASSEGHGELFF. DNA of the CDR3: TGTGCCAGCAGTGAAGGGCACGGGGAGCTGTTTTTT.

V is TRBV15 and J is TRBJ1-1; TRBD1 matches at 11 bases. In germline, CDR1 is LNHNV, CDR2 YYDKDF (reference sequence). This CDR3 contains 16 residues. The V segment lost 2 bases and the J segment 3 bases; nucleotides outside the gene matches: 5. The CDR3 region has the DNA TGTGCCACCAGCAGAAGGACAGGGGGCGCCGACACTGAAGCTTTCTTT. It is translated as CATSRRTGGADTEAFF.

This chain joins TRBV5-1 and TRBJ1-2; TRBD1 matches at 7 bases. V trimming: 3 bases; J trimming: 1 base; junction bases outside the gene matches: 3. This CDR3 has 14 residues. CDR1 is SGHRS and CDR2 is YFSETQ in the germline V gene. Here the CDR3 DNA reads TGCGCCAGCAGCTCAGACAGGGTTAACTATGGCTACACCTTC. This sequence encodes CASSSDRVNYGYTF.

CDR3 sequence: CASSQAQGTGNTIYF. In nucleotides, the CDR3 is TGTGCCAGCAGCCAAGCACAGGGGACTGGAAACACCATATATTTT. The chain carries TRBV4-2 and TRBJ1-3, with 7 positions matching TRBD1. Germline V gene data show CDR1 as LGHNA and CDR2 as YNFKEQ. The trim removed 1 base at V and 2 bases at J, leaving 2 bases unmatched. The CDR3 spans 15 residues.

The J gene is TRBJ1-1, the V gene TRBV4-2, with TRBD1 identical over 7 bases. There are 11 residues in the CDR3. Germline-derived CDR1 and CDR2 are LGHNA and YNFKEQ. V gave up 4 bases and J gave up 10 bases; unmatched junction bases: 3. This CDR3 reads CASSPRTGAFF. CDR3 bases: TGTGCCAGCAGCCCTAGGACAGGAGCTTTCTTT.

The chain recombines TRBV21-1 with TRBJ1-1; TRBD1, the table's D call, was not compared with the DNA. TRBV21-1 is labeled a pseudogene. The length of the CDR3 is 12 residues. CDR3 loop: CASYEGDTEAFF. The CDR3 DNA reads TGTGCCAGCTATGAGGGGGACACTGAAGCTTTCTTT.

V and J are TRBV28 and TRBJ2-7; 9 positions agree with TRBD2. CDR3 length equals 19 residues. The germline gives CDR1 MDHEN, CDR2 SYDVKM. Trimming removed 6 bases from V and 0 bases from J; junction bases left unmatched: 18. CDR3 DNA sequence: TGTGCCAGCAGCCACCAGGCGGGAGGGAGGCAGGCTTACTCCTACGAGCAGTACTTC. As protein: CASSHQAGGRQAYSYEQYF. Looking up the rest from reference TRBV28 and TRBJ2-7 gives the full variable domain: DVKVTQSSRYLVKRTGEKVFLECVQDMDHENMFWYRQDPGLGLRLIYFSYDVKMKEKGDIPEGYSVSREKKERFSLILESASTNQTSMYLCASSHQAGGRQAYSYEQYFGPGTRLTVT.

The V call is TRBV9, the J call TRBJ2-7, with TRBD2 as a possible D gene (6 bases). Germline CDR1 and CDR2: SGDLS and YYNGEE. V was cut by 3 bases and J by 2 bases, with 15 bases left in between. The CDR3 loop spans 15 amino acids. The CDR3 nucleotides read TGTGCCAGCAGCGCACGAGCGGGTCAGGCCTACGAGCAGTACTTC. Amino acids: CASSARAGQAYEQYF.

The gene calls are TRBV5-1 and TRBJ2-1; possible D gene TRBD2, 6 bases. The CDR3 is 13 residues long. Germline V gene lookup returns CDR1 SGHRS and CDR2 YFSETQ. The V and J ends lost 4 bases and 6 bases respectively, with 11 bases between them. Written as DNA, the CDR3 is TGCGCCAGCAGCCTGGGACTCTCCAATGAGCAGTTCTTC. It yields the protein CASSLGLSNEQFF.

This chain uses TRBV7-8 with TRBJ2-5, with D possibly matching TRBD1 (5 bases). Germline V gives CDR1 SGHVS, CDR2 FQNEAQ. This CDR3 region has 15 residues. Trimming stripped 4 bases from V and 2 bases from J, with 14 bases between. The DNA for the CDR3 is TGTGCCAGCAGCTCAAAAGTGAACAGGCAAGAGACCCAGTACTTC. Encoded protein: CASSSKVNRQETQYF.

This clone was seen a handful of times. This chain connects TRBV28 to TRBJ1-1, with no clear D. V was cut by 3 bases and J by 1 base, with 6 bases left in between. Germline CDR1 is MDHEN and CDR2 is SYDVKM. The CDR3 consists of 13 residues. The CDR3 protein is CASSLSQNTEAFF. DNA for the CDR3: TGTGCCAGCAGTTTGTCACAGAACACTGAAGCTTTCTTT.

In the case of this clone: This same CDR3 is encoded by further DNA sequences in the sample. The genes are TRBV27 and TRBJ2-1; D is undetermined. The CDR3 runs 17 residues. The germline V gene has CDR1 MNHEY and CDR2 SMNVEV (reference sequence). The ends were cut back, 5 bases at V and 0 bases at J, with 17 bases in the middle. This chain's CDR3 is CASSPRLTPSSYNEQFF. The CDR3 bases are TGTGCCAGCAGTCCGAGACTGACGCCCAGCTCCTACAATGAGCAGTTCTTC.

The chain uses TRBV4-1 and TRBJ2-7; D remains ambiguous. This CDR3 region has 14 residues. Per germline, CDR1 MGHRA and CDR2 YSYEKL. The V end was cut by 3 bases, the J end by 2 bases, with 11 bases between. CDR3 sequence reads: CASSQVVIPYEQYF. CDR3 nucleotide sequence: TGCGCCAGCAGCCAGGTAGTGATCCCCTACGAGCAGTACTTC.

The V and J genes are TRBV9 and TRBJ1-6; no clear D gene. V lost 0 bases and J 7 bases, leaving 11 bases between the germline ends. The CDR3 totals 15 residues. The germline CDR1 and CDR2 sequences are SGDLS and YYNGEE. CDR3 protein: CASSVDPGRNSPLHF. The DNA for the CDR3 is TGTGCCAGCAGCGTAGACCCGGGTAGGAATTCACCCCTCCACTTT.

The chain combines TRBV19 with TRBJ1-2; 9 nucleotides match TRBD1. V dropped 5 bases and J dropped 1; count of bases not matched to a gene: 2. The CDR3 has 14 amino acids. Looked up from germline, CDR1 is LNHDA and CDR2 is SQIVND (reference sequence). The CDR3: CASSDRGNNYGYTF. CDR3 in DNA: TGTGCCAGTAGTGACAGGGGGAATAACTATGGCTACACCTTC.

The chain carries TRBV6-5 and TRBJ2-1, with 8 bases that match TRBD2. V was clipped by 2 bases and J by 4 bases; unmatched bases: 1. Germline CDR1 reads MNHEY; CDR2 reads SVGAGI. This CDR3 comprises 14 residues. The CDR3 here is CASSYSGGYNEQFF. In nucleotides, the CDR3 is TGTGCCAGCAGTTACAGCGGGGGATACAATGAGCAGTTCTTC.

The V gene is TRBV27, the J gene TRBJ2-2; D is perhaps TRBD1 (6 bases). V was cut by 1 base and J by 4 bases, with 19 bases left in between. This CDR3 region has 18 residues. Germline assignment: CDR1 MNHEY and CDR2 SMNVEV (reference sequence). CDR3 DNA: TGTGCCAGCAGTTTATGGGGTCACTTGGACAGTTCCACCGGGGAGCTGTTTTTT. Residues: CASSLWGHLDSSTGELFF.

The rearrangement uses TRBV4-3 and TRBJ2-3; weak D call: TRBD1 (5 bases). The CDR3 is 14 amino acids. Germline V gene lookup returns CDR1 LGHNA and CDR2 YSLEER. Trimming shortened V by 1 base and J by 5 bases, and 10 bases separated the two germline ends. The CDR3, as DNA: TGCGCCAGCAGCCAAGCGCAGGGCAGAGATACGCAGTATTTT. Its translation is CASSQAQGRDTQYF.

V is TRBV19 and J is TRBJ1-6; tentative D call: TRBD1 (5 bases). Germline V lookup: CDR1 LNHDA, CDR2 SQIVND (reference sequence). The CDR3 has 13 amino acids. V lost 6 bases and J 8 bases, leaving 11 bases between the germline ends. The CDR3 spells CASRWGVDSPLHF. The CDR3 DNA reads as TGTGCCAGTAGGTGGGGCGTTGATTCACCCCTCCACTTT.

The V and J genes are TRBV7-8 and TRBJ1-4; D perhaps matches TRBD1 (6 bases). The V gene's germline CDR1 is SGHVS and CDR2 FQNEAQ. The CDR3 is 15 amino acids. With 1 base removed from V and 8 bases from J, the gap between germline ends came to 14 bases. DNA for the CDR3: TGTGCCAGCAGCTTAGGGGACGGACAGCCGGAAAAACTGTTTTTT. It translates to CASSLGDGQPEKLFF.

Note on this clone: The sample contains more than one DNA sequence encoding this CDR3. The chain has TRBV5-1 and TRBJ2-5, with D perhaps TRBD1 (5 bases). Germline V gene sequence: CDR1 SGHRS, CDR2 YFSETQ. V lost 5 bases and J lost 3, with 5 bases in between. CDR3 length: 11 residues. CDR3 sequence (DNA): TGCGCCAGCAGACAGGAAGAGACCCAGTACTTC. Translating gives CASRQEETQYF.

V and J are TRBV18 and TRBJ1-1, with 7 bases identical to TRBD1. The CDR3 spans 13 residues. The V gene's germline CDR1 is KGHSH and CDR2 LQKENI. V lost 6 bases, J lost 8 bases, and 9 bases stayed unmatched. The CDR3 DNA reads TGTGCCAGCTCCCCTGAGGGGGCCAAAGAAGCTTTCTTT. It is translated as CASSPEGAKEAFF. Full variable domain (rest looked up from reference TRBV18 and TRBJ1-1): NAGVMQNPRHLVRRRGQEARLRCSPMKGHSHVYWYRQLPEEGLKFMVYLQKENIIDESGMPKERFSAEFPKEGPSILRIQQVVRGDSAAYFCASSPEGAKEAFFGQGTRLTVV.

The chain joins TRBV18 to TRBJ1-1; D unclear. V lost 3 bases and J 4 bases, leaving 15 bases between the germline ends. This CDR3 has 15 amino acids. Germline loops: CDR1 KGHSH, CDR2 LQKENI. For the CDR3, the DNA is TGTGCCAGCTCACCCGGGCGGGGAGTTCCCACTGAAGCTTTCTTT. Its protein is CASSPGRGVPTEAFF.